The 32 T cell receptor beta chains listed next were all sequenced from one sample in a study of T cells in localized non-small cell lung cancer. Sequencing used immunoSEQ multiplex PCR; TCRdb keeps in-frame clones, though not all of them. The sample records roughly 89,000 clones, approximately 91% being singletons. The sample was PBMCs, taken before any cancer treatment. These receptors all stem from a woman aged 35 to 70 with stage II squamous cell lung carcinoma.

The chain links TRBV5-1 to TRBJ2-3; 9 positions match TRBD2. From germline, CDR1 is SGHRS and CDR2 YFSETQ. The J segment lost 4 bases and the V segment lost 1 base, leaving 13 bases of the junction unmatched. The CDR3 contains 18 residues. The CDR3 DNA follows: TGCGCCAGCAGCTTGTGGCGAGCTAGCGGGAATGGGGCAGATACGCAGTATTTT. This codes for CASSLWRASGNGADTQYF.

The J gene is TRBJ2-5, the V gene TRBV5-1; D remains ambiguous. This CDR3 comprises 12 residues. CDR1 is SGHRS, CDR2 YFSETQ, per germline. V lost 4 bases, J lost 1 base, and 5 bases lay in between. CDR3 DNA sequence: TGCGCCAGCAGCGTACTCCAAGAGACCCAGTACTTC. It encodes CASSVLQETQYF.

CDR3 region: CATGSANYGYTF. In DNA, the CDR3 is TGTGCCACCGGGTCCGCAAACTATGGCTACACCTTC. The rearrangement uses TRBV19 and TRBJ1-2; D is unresolved. This CDR3 is built from 12 residues. Germline loops: CDR1 LNHDA, CDR2 SQIVND (reference sequence). Trimming pared 10 bases from V and 2 bases from J, leaving 11 bases between.

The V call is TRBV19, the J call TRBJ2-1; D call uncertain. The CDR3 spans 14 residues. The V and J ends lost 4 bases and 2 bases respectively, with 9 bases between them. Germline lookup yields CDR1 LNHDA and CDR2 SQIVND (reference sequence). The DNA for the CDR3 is TGTGCCAGTAGTAGCGCCCTTACCTACAATGAGCAGTTCTTC. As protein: CASSSALTYNEQFF.

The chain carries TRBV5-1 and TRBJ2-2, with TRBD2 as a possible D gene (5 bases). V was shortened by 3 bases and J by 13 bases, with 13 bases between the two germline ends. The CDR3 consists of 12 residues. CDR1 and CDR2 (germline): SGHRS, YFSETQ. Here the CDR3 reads CASSSREGALFF. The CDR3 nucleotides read TGCGCCAGCAGCTCCCGCGAGGGTGCGCTGTTTTTT.

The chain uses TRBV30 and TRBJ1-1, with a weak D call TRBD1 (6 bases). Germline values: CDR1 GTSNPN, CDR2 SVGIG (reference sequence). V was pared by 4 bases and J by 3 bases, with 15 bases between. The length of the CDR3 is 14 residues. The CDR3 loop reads CAWTSLRGHTEAFF. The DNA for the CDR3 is TGTGCCTGGACCTCCCTTCGGGGGCACACTGAAGCTTTCTTT.

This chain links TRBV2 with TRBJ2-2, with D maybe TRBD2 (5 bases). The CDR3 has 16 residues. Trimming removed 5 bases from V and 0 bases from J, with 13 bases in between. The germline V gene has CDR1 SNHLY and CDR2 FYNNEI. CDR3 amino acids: CASSRTEESNTGELFF. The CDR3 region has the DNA TGTGCCAGCAGTCGGACGGAGGAGTCGAACACCGGGGAGCTGTTTTTT.

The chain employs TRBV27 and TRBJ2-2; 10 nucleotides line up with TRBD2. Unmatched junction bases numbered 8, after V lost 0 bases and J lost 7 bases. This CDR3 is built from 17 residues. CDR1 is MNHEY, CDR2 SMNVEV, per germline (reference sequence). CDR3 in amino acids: CASSLSPGLARYGELFF. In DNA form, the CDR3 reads TGTGCCAGCAGTTTATCTCCGGGACTAGCGCGTTACGGGGAGCTGTTTTTT.

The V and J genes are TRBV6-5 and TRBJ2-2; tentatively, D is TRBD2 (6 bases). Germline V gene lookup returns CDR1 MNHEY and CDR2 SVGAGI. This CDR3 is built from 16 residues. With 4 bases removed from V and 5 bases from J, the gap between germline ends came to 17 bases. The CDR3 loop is CASSFRDSSWTGELFF. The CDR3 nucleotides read TGTGCCAGCAGTTTCCGGGACTCCTCGTGGACCGGGGAGCTGTTTTTT.

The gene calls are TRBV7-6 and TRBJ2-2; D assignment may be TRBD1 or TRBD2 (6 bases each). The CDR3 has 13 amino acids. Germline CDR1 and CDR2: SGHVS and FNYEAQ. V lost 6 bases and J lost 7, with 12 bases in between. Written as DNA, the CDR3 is TGTGCCAGCAGTAGGGAGGACAGCGGGGAGCTGTTTTTT. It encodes CASSREDSGELFF.

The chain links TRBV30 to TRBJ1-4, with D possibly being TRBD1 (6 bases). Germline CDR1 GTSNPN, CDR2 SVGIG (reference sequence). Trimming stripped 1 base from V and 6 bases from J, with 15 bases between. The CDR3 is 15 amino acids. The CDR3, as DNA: TGTGCCTGGAGTGCCCCCACAGGGCTCTATGAAAAACTGTTTTTT. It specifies CAWSAPTGLYEKLFF. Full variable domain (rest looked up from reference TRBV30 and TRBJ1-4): SQTIHQWPATLVQPVGSPLSLECTVEGTSNPNLYWYRQAAGRGLQLLFYSVGIGQISSEVPQNLSASRPQDRQFILSSKKLLLSDSGFYLCAWSAPTGLYEKLFFGSGTQLSVL.

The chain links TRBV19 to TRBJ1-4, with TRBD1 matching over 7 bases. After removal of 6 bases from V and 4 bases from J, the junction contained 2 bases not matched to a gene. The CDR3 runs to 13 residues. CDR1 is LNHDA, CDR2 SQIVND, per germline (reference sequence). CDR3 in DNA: TGTGCCAGTAGGGGACAGATTAATGAAAAACTGTTTTTT. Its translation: CASRGQINEKLFF.

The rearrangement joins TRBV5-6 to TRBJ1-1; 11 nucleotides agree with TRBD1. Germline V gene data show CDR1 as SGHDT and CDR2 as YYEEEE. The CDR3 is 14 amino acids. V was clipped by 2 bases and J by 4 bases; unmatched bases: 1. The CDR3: CASSFGTGGTEAFF. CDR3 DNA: TGTGCCAGCAGCTTCGGGACAGGGGGCACTGAAGCTTTCTTT.

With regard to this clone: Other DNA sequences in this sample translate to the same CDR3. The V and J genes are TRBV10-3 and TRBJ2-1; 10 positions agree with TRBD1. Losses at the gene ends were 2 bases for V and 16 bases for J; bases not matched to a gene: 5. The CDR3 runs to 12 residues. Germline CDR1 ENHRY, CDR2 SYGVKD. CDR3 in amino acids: CAISEGDRGKFF. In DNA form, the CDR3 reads TGTGCCATCAGTGAGGGGGACAGGGGAAAATTCTTC.

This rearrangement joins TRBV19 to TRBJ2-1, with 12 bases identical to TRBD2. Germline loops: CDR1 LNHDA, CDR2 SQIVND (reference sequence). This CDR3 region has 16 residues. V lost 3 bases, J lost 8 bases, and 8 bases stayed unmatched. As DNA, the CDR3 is TGTGCCAGTAGTATTCCCGGGACTAGCGGGCTATATGAGCAGTTCTTC. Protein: CASSIPGTSGLYEQFF.

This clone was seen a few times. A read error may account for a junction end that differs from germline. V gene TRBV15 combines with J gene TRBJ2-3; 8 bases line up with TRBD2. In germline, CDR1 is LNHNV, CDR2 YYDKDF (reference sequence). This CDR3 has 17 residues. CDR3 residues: CATSGEVVAGITDTQYF. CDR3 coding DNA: TGTGCCACCAGCGGAGAGGTAGTAGCGGGAATCACAGATACGCAGTATTTT. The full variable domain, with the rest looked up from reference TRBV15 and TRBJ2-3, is DAMVIQNPRYQVTQFGKPVTLSCSQTLNHNVMYWYQQKSSQAPKLLFHYYDKDFNNEADTPDNFQSRRPNTSFCFLDIRSPGLGDTAMYLCATSGEVVAGITDTQYFGPGTRLTVL.

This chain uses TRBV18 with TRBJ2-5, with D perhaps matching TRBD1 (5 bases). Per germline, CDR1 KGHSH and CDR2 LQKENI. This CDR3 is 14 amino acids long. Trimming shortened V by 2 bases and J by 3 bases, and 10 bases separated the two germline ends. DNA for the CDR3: TGTGCCAGCTCACCATTGTCCAGGGAAGAGACCCAGTACTTC. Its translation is CASSPLSREETQYF.

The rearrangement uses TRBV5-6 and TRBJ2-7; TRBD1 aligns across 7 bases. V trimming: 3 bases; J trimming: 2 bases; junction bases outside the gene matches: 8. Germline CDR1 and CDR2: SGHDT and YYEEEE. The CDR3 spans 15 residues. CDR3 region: CASSSSAGGTYEQYF. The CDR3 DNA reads TGTGCCAGCAGCTCTTCGGCAGGGGGTACCTACGAGCAGTACTTC.

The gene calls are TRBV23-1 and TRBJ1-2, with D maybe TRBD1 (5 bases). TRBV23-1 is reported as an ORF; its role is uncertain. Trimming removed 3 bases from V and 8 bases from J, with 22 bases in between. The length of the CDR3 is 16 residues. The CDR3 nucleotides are TGCGCCAGCAGTCATCGGACGTCCAGCACCAAGGGGGGCTACACCTTC. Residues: CASSHRTSSTKGGYTF.

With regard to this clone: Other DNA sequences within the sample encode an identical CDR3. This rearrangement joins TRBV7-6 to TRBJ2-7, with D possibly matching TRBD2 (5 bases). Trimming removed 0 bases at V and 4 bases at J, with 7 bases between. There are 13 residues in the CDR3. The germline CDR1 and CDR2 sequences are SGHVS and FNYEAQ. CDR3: CASSLARGYEQYF. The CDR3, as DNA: TGTGCCAGCAGCTTAGCTCGGGGTTACGAGCAGTACTTC.

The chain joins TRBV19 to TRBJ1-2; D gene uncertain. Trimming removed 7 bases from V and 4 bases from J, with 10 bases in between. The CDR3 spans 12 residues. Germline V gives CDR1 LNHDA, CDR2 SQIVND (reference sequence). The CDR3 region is CASKDPFYGYTF. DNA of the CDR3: TGTGCCAGTAAGGACCCGTTCTATGGCTACACCTTC.

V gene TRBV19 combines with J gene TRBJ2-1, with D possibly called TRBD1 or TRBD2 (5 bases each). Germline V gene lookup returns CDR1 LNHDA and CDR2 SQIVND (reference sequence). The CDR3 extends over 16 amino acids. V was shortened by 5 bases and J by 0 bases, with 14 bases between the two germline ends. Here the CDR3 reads CASSSRDAASYNEQFF. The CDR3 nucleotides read TGTGCCAGTAGTTCCCGGGACGCTGCCTCCTACAATGAGCAGTTCTTC.

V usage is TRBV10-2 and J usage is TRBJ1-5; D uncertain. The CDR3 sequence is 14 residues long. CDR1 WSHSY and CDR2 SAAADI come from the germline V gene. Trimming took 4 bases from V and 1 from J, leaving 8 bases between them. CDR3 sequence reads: CASSGQNSNQPQHF. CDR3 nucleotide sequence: TGCGCCAGCAGTGGGCAGAACAGCAATCAGCCCCAGCATTTT.

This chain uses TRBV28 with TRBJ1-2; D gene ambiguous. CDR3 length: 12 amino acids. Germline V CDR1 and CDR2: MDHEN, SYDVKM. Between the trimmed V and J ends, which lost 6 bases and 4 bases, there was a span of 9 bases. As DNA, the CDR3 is TGTGCCAGCAGAATGGCCCCCTATGGCTACACCTTC. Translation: CASRMAPYGYTF.

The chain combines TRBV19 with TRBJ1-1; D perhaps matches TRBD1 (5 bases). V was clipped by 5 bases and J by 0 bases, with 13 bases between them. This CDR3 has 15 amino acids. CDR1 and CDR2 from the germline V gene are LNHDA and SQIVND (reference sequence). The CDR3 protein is CASSPWGTLNTEAFF. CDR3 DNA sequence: TGTGCCAGTAGTCCCTGGGGCACCCTGAACACTGAAGCTTTCTTT. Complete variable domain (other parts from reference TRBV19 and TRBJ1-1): DGGITQSPKYLFRKEGQNVTLSCEQNLNHDAMYWYRQDPGQGLRLIYYSQIVNDFQKGDIAEGYSVSREKKESFPLTVTSAQKNPTAFYLCASSPWGTLNTEAFFGQGTRLTVV.

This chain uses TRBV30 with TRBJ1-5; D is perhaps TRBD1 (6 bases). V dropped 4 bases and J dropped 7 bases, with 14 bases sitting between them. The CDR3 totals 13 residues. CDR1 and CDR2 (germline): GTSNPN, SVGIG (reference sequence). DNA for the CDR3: TGTGCCTGGACAGGGGCGGGAGAACAGCCCCAGCATTTT. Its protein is CAWTGAGEQPQHF.

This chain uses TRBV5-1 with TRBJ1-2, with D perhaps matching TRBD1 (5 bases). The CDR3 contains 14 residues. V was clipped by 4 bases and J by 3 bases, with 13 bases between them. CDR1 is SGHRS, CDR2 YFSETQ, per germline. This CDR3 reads CASSQPGQYYGYTF. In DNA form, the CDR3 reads TGCGCCAGCAGCCAACCGGGGCAGTACTATGGCTACACCTTC.

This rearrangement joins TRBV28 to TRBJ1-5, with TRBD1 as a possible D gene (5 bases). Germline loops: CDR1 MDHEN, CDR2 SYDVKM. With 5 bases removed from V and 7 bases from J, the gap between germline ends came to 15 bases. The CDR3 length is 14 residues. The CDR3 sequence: CASSGAGSLQPQHF. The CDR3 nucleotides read TGTGCCAGCAGTGGGGCAGGGTCTTTACAGCCCCAGCATTTT. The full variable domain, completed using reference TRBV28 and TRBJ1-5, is DVKVTQSSRYLVKRTGEKVFLECVQDMDHENMFWYRQDPGLGLRLIYFSYDVKMKEKGDIPEGYSVSREKKERFSLILESASTNQTSMYLCASSGAGSLQPQHFGDGTRLSIL.

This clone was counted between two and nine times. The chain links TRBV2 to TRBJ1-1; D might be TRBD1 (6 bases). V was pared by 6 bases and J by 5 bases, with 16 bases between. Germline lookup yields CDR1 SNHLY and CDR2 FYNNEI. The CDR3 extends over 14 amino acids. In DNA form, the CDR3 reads TGTGCCAGCAGGGAGGAGACAGGAAAGACTGAAGCTTTCTTT. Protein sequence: CASREETGKTEAFF.

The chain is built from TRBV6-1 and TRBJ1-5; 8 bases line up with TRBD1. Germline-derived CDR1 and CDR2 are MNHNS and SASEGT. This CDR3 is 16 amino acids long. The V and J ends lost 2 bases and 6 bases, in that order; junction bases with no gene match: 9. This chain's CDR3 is CASSERATGVVQPQHF. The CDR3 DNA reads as TGTGCCAGCAGTGAACGAGCGACAGGGGTAGTTCAGCCCCAGCATTTT.

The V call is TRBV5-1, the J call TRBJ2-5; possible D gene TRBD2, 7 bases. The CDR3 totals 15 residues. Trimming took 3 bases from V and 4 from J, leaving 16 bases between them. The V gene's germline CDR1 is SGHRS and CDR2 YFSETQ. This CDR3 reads CASSSTPGGVETQYF. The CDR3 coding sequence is TGCGCCAGCAGCTCGACTCCGGGGGGCGTAGAGACCCAGTACTTC.

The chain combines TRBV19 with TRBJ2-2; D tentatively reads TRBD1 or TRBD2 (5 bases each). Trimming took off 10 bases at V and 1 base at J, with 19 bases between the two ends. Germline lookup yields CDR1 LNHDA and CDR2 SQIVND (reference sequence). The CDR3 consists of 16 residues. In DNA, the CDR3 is TGTGCCACCACTCCGCGTGGGGGATTGAACACCGGGGAGCTGTTTTTT. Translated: CATTPRGGLNTGELFF.